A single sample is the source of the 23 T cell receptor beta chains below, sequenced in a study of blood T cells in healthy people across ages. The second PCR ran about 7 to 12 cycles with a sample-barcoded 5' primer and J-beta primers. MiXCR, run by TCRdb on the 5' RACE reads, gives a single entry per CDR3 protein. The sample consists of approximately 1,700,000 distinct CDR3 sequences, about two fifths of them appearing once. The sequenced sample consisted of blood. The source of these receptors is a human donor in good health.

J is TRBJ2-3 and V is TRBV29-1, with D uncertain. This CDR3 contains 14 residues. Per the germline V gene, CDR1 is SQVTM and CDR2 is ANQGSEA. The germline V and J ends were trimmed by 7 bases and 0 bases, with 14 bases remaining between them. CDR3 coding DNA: TGCAGCGCTGCGTTTGGATCTAGCACAGATACGCAGTATTTT. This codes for CSAAFGSSTDTQYF.

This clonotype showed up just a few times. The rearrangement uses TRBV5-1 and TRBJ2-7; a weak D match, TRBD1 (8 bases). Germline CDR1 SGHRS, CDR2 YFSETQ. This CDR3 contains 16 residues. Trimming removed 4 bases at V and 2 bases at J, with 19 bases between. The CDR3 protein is CASSGVLQGGAYEQYF. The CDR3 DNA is TGCGCCAGCAGCGGAGTACTACAGGGGGGGGCCTACGAGCAGTACTTC.

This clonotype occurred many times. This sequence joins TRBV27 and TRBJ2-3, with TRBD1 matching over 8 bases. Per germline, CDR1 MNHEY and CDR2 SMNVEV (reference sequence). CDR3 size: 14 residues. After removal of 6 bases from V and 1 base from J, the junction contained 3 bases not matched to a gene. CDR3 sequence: CASRTGVGTDTQYF. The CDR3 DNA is TGTGCCAGCAGGACAGGGGTTGGCACAGATACGCAGTATTTT.

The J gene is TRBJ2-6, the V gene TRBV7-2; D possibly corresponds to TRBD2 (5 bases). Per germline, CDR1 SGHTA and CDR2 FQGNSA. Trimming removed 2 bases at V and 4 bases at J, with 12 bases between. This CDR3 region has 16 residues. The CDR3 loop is CASSLRGLYGANVLTF. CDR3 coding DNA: TGTGCCAGCAGCTTACGCGGGTTGTACGGGGCCAACGTCCTGACTTTC.

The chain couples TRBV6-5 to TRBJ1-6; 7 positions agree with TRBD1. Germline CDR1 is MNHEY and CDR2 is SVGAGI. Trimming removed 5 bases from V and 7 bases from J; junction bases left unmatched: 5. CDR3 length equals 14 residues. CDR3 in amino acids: CASSTTQGNSPLHF. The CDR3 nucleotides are TGTGCCAGCAGTACAACACAGGGGAATTCACCCCTCCACTTT.

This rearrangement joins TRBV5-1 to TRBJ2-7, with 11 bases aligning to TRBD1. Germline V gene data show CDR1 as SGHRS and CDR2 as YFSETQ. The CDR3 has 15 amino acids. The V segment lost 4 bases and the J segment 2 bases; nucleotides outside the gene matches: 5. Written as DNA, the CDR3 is TGCGCCAGCAGCACGGGACAGGGGGAACCCTACGAGCAGTACTTC. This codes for CASSTGQGEPYEQYF.

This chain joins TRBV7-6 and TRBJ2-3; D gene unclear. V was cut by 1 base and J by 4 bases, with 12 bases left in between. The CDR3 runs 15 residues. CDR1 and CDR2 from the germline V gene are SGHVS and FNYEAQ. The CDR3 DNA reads TGTGCCAGCAGCTTAGACGCTGGGTATGCAGATACGCAGTATTTT. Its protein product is CASSLDAGYADTQYF.

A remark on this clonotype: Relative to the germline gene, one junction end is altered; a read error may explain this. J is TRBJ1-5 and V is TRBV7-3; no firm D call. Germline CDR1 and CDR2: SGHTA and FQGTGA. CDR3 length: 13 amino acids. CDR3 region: CTSSLELDQPQHF. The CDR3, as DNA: TGTACCAGCAGCTTAGAACTCGACCAGCCCCAGCATTTT.

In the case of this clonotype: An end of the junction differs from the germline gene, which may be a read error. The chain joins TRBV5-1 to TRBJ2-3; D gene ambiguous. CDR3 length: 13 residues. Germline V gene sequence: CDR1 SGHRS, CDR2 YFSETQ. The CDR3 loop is CAGSPTPPDTQYF. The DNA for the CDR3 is TGCGCCGGCAGCCCTACCCCACCGGATACGCAGTATTTT.

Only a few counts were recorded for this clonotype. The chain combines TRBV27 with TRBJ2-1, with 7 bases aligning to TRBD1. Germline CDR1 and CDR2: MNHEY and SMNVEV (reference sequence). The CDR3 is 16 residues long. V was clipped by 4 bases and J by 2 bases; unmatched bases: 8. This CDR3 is CASSSFGTVPYNEQFF. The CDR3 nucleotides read TGTGCCAGCAGTTCATTCGGGACAGTTCCCTACAATGAGCAGTTCTTC.

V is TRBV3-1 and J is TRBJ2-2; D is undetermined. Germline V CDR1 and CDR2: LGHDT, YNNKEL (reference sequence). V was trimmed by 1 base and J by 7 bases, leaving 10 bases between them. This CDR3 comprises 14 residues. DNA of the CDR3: TGTGCCAGCAGCCAAGTAGTGTCCATCGGGGAGCTGTTTTTT. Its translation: CASSQVVSIGELFF.

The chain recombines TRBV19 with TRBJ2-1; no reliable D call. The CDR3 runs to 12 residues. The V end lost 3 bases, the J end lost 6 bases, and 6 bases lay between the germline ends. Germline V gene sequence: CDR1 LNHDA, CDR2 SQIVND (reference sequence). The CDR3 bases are TGTGCCAGTAGTATCTTTAGCAATGAGCAGTTCTTC. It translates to CASSIFSNEQFF.

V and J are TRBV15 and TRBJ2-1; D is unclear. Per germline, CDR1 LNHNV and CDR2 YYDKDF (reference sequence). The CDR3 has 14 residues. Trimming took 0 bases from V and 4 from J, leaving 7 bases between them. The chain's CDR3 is CATSRDPRYNEQFF. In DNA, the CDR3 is TGTGCCACCAGCAGAGATCCTAGATACAATGAGCAGTTCTTC.

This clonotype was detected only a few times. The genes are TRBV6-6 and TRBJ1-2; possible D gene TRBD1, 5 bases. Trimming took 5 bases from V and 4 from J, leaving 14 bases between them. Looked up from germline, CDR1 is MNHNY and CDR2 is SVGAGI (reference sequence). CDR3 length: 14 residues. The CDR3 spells CASSPRGDLYGYTF. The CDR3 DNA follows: TGTGCCAGCAGTCCCCGCGGGGACCTCTATGGCTACACCTTC.

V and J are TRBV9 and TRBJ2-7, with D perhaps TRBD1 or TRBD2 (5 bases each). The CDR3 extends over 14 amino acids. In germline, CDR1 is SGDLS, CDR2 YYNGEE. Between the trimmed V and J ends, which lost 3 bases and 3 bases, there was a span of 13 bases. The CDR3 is CASSAGPIGYEQYF. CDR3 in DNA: TGTGCCAGCAGCGCGGGACCGATAGGCTACGAGCAGTACTTC.

CDR3 sequence (DNA): TGTGCCAGCAGTTTATCGGGCGGAGAAGCTTTCTTT. It is translated as CASSLSGGEAFF. The rearrangement joins TRBV28 to TRBJ1-1; D is undetermined. Between the trimmed V and J ends, which lost 1 base and 8 bases, there was a span of 8 bases. The CDR3 is made up of 12 amino acids. CDR1 and CDR2 from the germline V gene are MDHEN and SYDVKM.

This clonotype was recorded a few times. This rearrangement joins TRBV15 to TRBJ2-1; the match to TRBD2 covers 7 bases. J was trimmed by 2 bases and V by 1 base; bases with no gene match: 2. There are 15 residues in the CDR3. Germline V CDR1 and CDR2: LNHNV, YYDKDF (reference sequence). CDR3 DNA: TGTGCCACCAGCAGAGTCAGCGGGGCCTACAATGAGCAGTTCTTC. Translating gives CATSRVSGAYNEQFF.

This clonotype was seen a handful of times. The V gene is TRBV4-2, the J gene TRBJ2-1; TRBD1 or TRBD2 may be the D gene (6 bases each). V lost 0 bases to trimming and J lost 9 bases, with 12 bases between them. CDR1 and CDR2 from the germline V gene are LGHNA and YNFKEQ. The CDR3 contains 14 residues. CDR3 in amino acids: CASSQDVGGREQFF. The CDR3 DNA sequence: TGTGCCAGCAGCCAAGATGTAGGGGGGCGTGAGCAGTTCTTC.

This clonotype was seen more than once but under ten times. CDR3 coding DNA: TGTGCCAGCAGTTACCGAGGGGGGGTCTACGAGCAGTACTTC. Protein product: CASSYRGGVYEQYF. The chain combines TRBV6-6 with TRBJ2-7; weak D call: TRBD2 (7 bases). This CDR3 contains 14 residues. The V end was cut by 2 bases, the J end by 3 bases, with 11 bases between. Germline CDR1 and CDR2: MNHNY and SVGAGI (reference sequence).

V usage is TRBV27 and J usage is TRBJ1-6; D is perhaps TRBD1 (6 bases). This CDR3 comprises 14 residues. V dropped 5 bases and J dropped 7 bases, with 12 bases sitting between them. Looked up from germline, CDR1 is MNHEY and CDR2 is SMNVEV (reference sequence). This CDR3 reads CASSPRGPNSPLHF. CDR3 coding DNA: TGTGCCAGCAGTCCACGGGGGCCAAATTCACCCCTCCACTTT.

This CDR3 is CASSTSQRGITDTQYF. For the CDR3, the DNA is TGTGCCAGTAGTACTAGCCAACGAGGCATCACAGATACGCAGTATTTT. The chain is built from TRBV19 and TRBJ2-3, with D perhaps matching TRBD2 (5 bases). CDR1 LNHDA and CDR2 SQIVND come from the germline V gene (reference sequence). V lost 4 bases and J lost 2, with 16 bases in between. CDR3 length: 16 residues.

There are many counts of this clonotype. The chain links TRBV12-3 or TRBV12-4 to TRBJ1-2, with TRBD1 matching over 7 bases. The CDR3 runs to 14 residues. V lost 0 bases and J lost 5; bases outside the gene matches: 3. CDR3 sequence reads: CASSLAGQSYGYTF. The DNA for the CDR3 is TGTGCCAGCAGTTTAGCGGGACAGTCATATGGCTACACCTTC.

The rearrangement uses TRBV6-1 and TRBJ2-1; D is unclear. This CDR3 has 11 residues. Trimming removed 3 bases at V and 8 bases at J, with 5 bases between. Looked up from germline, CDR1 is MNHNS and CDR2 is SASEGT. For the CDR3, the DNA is TGTGCCAGCAGTGAGATATATGAGCAGTTCTTC. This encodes CASSEIYEQFF.